Many counts were recorded for the clone carrying this T cell receptor beta chain. TCRdb re-called the RT-PCR reads with MiXCR, one entry per CDR3 protein. The profile shows fewer than 350,000 distinct CDR3 sequences, about a fifth of them singletons. This sample was taken from a study of response to subunit inactivated influenza vaccine. There are 11 residues in the CDR3. Trimming took 3 bases from V and 5 from J, leaving 4 bases between them. CDR1 is SGHVS and CDR2 is FNYEAQ in the germline V gene. J is TRBJ2-5 and V is TRBV7-6, with D unresolved. The sample was PBMCs from blood, taken approximately 22 months after vaccination. The sequence came from a man in his fifties or sixties who received an inactivated influenza vaccine. The CDR3: CASSFSETQYF. CDR3 nucleotide sequence: TGTGCCAGCAGCTTCTCTGAGACCCAGTACTTC.